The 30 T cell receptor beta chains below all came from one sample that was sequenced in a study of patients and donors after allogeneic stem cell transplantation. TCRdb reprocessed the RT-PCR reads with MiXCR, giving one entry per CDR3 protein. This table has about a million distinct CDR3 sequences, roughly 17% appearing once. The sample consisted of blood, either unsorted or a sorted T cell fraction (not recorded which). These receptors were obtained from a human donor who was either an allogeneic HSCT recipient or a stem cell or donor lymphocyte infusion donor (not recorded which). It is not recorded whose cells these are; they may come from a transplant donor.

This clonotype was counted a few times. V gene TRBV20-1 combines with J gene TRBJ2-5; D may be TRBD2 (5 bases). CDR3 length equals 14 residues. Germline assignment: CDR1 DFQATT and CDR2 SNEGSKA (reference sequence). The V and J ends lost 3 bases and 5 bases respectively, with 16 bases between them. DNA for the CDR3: TGCAGTGCTAGGGCGGGTGATGTTTTGGAGACCCAGTACTTC. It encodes CSARAGDVLETQYF.

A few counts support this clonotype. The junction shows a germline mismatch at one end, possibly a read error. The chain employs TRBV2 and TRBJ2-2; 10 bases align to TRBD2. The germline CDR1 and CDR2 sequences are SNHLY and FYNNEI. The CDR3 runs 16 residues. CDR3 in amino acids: CASRASSGSSTGELFF. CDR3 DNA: TGTGCCAGCAGAGCCTCTAGCGGGAGTAGCACCGGTGAGCTGTTTTTT.

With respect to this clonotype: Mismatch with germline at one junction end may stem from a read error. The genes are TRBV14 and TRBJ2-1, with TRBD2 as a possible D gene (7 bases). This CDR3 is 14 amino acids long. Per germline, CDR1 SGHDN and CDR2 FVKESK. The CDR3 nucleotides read TGTGCCAGCAGCCTCCGGGGGGCTAGCAATCAGCAGTTCTTC. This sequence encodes CASSLRGASNQQFF.

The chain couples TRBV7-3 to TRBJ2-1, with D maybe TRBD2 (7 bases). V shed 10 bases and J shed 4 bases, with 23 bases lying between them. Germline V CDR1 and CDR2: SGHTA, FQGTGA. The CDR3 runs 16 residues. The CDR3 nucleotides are TGTGCCACTTCACTACGTCCGGGGGGCTCTTACAATGAGCAGTTCTTC. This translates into CATSLRPGGSYNEQFF.

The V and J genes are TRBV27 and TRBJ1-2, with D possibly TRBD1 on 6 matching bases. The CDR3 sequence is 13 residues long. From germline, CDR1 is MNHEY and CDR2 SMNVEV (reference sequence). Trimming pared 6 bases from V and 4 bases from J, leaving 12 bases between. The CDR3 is CASSVRGAYGYTF. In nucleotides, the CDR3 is TGTGCCAGCAGCGTGCGGGGGGCCTATGGCTACACCTTC.

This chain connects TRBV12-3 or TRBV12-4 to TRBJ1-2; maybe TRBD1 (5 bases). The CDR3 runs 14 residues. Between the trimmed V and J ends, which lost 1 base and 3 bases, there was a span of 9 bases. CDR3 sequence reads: CASSLDRRDYGYTF. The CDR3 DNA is TGTGCCAGCAGTTTAGACAGGCGAGACTATGGCTACACCTTC.

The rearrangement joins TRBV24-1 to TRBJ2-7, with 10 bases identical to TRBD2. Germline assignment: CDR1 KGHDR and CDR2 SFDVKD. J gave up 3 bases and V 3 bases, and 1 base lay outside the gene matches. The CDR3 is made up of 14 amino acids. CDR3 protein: CATSDASGSYEQYF. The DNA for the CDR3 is TGTGCCACCAGTGATGCTAGCGGGAGCTACGAGCAGTACTTC.

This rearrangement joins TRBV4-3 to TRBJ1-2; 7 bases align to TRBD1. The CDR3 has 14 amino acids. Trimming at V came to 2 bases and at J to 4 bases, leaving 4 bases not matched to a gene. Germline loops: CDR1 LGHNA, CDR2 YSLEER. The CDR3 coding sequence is TGCGCCAGCAGCCAAACAGGGGTCCCCTATGGCTACACCTTC. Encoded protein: CASSQTGVPYGYTF.

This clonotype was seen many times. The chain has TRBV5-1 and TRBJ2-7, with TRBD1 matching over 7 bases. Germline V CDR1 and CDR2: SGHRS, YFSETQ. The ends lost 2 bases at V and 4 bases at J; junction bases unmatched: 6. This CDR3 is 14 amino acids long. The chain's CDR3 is CASSFRTGPYEQYF. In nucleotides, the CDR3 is TGCGCCAGCAGCTTTAGGACAGGCCCATACGAGCAGTACTTC.

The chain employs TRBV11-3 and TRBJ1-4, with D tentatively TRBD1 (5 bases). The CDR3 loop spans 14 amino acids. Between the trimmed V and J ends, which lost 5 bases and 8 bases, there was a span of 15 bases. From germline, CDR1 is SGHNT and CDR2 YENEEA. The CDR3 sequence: CASSAWDGNEKLFF. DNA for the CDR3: TGTGCCAGCAGCGCCTGGGACGGAAACGAAAAACTGTTTTTT.

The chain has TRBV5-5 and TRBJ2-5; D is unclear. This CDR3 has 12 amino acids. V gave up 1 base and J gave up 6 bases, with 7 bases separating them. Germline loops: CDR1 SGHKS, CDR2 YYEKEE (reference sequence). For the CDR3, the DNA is TGTGCCAGCAGCTTGCAAGTCCAGACCCAGTACTTC. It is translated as CASSLQVQTQYF.

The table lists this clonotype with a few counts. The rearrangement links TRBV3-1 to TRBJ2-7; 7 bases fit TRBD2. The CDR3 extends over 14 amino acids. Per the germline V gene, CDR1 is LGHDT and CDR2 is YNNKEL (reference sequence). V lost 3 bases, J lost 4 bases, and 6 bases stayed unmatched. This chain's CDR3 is CASSQSGIGYEQYF. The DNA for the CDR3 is TGTGCCAGCAGCCAGAGCGGGATAGGGTACGAGCAGTACTTC.

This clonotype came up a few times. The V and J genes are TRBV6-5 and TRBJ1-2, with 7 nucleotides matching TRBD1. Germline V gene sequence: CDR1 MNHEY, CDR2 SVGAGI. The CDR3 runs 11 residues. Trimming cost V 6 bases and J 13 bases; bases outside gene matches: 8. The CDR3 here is CASRRRDRITF. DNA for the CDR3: TGTGCCAGCAGGAGAAGGGACAGAATCACCTTC.

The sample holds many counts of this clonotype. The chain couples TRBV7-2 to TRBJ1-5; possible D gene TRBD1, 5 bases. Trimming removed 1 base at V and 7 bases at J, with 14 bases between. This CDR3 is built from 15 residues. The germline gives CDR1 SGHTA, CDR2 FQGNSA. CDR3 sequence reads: CASSLEGAVGQPQHF. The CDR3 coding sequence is TGTGCCAGCAGCTTAGAAGGGGCGGTGGGCCAGCCCCAGCATTTT.

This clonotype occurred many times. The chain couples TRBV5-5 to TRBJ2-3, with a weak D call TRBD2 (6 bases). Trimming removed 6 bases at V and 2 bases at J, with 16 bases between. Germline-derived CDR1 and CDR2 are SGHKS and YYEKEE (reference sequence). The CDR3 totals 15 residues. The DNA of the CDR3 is TGTGCCAGCACCTCTAACCCGGGACTCACAGATACGCAGTATTTT. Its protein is CASTSNPGLTDTQYF.

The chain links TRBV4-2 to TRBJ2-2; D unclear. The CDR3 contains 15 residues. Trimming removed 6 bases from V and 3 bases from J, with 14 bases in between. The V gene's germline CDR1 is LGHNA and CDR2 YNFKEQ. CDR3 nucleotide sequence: TGTGCCAGCAGACCAATGGGGTGGGACACCGGGGAGCTGTTTTTT. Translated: CASRPMGWDTGELFF.

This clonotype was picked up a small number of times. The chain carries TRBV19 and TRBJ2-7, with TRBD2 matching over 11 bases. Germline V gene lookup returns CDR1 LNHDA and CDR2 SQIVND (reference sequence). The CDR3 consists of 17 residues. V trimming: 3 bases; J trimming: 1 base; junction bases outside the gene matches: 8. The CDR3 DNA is TGTGCCAGTAGTATCCTAGCGGGAGGAGGTTATTCCTACGAGCAGTACTTC. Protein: CASSILAGGGYSYEQYF.

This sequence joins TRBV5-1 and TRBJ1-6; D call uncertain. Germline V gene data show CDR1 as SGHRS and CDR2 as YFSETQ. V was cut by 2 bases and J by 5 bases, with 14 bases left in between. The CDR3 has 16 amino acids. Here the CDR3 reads CASSFGLRTDNSPLHF. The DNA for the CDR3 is TGCGCCAGCAGCTTCGGGCTGCGGACGGATAATTCACCCCTCCACTTT.

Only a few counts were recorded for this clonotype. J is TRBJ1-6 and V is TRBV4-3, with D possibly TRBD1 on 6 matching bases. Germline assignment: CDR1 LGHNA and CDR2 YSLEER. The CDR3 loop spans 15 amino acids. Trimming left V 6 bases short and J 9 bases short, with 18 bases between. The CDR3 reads CASSLRGNLPSPLHF. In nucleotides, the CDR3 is TGCGCCAGCAGTCTCAGGGGAAATCTACCTTCACCCCTCCACTTT.

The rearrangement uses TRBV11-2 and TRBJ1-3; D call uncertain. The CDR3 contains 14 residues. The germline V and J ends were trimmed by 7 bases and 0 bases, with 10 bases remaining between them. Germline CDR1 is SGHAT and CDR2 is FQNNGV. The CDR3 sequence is CASTRAFSGNTIYF. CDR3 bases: TGTGCCAGCACCCGAGCCTTCTCTGGAAACACCATATATTTT.

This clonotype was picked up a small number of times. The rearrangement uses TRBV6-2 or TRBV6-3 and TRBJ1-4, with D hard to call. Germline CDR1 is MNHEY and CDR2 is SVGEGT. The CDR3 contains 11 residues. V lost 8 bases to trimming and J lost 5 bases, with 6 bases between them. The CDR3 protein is CASAGNEKLFF. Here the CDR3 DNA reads TGTGCCAGCGCGGGGAATGAAAAACTGTTTTTT.

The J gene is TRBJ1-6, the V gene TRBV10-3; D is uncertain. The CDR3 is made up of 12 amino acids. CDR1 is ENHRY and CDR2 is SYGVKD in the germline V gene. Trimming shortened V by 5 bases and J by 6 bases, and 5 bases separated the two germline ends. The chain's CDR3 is CAISNSNSPLHF. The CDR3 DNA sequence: TGTGCCATCAGTAACAGTAATTCACCCCTCCACTTT.

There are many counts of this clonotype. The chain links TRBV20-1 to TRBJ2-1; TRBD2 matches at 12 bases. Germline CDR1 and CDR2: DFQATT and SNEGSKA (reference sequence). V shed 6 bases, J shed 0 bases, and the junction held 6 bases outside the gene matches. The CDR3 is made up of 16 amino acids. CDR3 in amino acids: CSAASGGARSYNEQFF. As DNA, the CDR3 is TGCAGTGCGGCTAGCGGGGGGGCTCGCTCCTACAATGAGCAGTTCTTC.

CDR3 region: CSARSPVVTNEKLFF. CDR3 nucleotides: TGCAGTGCTAGATCCCCCGTTGTCACTAATGAAAAACTGTTTTTT. This rearrangement joins TRBV20-1 to TRBJ1-4; D is undetermined. Germline V CDR1 and CDR2: DFQATT, SNEGSKA (reference sequence). V was shortened by 2 bases and J by 2 bases, with 12 bases between the two germline ends. The length of the CDR3 is 15 residues.

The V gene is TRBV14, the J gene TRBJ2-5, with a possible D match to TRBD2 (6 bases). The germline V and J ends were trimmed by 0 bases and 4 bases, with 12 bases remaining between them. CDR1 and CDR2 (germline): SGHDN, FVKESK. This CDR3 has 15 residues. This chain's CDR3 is CASSQDHGRGETQYF. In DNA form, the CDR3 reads TGTGCCAGCAGCCAAGATCACGGGCGGGGAGAGACCCAGTACTTC.

In nucleotides, the CDR3 is TGTGCCAGCAGCTTAGAGAATGGGCACAAAGAGACCCAGTACTTC. Its translation: CASSLENGHKETQYF. The chain carries TRBV7-6 and TRBJ2-5; D not resolved. The V and J ends lost 1 base and 3 bases respectively, with 12 bases between them. CDR1 and CDR2 from the germline V gene are SGHVS and FNYEAQ. The CDR3 has 15 residues. Complete variable domain (other parts from reference TRBV7-6 and TRBJ2-5): GAGVSQSPRYKVTKRGQDVALRCDPISGHVSLYWYRQALGQGPEFLTYFNYEAQQDKSGLPNDRFSAERPEGSISTLTIQRTEQRDSAMYRCASSLENGHKETQYFGPGTRLLVL.

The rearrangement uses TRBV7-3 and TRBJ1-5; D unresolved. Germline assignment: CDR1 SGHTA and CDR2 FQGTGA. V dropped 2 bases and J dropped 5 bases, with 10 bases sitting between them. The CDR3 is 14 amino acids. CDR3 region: CASSLGPEDQPQHF. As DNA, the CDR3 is TGTGCCAGCAGCTTAGGTCCGGAGGATCAGCCCCAGCATTTT.

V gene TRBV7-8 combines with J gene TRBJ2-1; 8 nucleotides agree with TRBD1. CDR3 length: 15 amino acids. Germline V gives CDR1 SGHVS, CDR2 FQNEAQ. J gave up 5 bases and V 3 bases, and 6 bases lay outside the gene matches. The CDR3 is CASSLQTGVHNEQFF. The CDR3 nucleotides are TGTGCCAGCAGCTTGCAGACAGGGGTCCACAATGAGCAGTTCTTC.

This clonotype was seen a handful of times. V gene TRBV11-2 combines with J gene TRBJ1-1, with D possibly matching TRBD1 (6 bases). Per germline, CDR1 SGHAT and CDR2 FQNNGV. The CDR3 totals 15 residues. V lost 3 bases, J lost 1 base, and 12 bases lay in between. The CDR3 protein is CASSFFPGQNTEAFF. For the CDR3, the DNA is TGTGCCAGCAGCTTTTTCCCGGGACAGAACACTGAAGCTTTCTTT.

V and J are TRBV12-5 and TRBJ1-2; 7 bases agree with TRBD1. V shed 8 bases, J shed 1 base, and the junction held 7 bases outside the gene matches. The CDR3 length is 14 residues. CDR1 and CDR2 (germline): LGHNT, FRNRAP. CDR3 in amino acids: CASSTGQYNYGYTF. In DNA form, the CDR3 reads TGTGCTAGTTCTACGGGACAGTATAACTATGGCTACACCTTC.